This is a list of T cell receptor beta chains from one sample in a study of beta chain features in type 1 diabetes. TCRdb's copy holds only in-frame clones and misses some; the assay was immunoSEQ multiplex PCR. The data show around 450,000 clones, over 10% seen once. The sample comprised naive CD4+ T cells from blood. These receptor sequences come from a woman aged 18-29 years in good health. Both conserved end residues are part of each CDR3. Each record gives: V gene, D gene, J gene, clone size, CDR3 DNA, CDR3 protein. A D gene is named only where the DNA matches it firmly. The size field is filled for only some rows; it gives once, few, many or a size class.

>TRBV29-1|.|TRBJ2-7|few
TGCAGCGTGGGGACGGCGATCTCCTACGAGCAGTACTTC
CSVGTAISYEQYF
>TRBV7-9|.|TRBJ2-5|.
TGTGCCAGCAGCTTAGGGGTGGGAGGCGAGACCCAGTACTTC
CASSLGVGGETQYF
>TRBV2|TRBD2|TRBJ2-7|.
TGTGCCAGCAGTTCCGGGACTAGCGGGAGAGGATCCTACGAGCAGTACTTC
CASSSGTSGRGSYEQYF
>TRBV29-1|TRBD1|TRBJ2-5|few
TGCAGCGTTGAAGAGGGACAGGGCCTCACCCAAGAGACCCAGTACTTC
CSVEEGQGLTQETQYF
>TRBV29-1|.|TRBJ2-3|.
TGCAGCTGTACAGTAATAGCGGTCACAGATACGCAGTATTTT
CSCTVIAVTDTQYF
>TRBV2|.|TRBJ2-5|.
TGTGCCAGCAGTGACAGGGCGGAGACCCAGTACTTC
CASSDRAETQYF
>TRBV5-4|TRBD2|TRBJ2-5|.
TGTGCCACCAAGCGGGGGGCTCAAGAGACCCAGTACTTC
CATKRGAQETQYF
>TRBV29-1|TRBD1|TRBJ1-5|.
TGCAGCGCTACGACAGGGAGTGTAGTTCAGCCCCAGCATTTT
CSATTGSVVQPQHF
>TRBV23-1|TRBD1|TRBJ2-7|.
TGCGCCAGCAGTCAATCGGGACAGGGTTATTGCAGGGAGCAGTACTTC
CASSQSGQGYCREQYF
>TRBV30|TRBD1|TRBJ1-2|.
TGTGCCTTCTACAGGACAGGGAGGAAGGGTGGCTACACCTTC
CAFYRTGRKGGYTF
>TRBV30|.|TRBJ1-5|.
TGTGCCTGGAGTACGGATAGCAATCAGCCCCAGCATTTT
CAWSTDSNQPQHF
>TRBV6-4|.|TRBJ2-2|.
TGTGCCAGCAGTGAGAGTTTGAACACCGGGGAGCTGTTTTTT
CASSESLNTGELFF
>TRBV7-3|TRBD2|TRBJ2-1|.
TGTGCCAGCAGCCCCTCCCTAGCGGGAGGTGAGCAGTTCTTC
CASSPSLAGGEQFF
>TRBV25-1|TRBD2|TRBJ2-7|.
TGTGCCAGCAGTGAAGGGGGGGACCGCGACGAGCAGTACTTC
CASSEGGDRDEQYF
>TRBV28|.|TRBJ1-1|.
TGTGCCAGCAGTCCCGACAGGCGGTACACTGAAGCTTTCTTT
CASSPDRRYTEAFF
>TRBV29-1|.|TRBJ2-7|few
TGCAGCGTTGTGGAGGACGGAATCCAGTACTTC
CSVVEDGIQYF
>TRBV28|.|TRBJ1-5|.
TGTGCCAGCAGTTTACTCGCGAACCAGGTCCAGCATTTT
CASSLLANQVQHF
>TRBV19|.|TRBJ1-2|.
TGTGCCAGTAGGAATAGGGTTTATGGCTACACCTTC
CASRNRVYGYTF
>TRBV27|.|TRBJ2-3|few
TGTGCCAGCAGCCGCAGGGTTACCTCCCCAGATACGCAGTATTTT
CASSRRVTSPDTQYF
>TRBV12-5|TRBD1|TRBJ2-3|few
TGTGCTAGTGGAACTGGACAGGGCACAGATACGCAGTATTTT
CASGTGQGTDTQYF
>TRBV7-2|.|TRBJ2-1|.
TGTGCCAGCAGCGCGGCCGGGACGGGGTACAATGAGCAGTTCTTC
CASSAAGTGYNEQFF
>TRBV6-6|TRBD1|TRBJ2-2|.
TGTGCCAGCAGTACCCCGGACAGGTTTTTGTCCGGGGAGCTGTTTTTT
CASSTPDRFLSGELFF
>TRBV7-2|.|TRBJ2-1|.
TGTGCCAGCAGCTTAGTGGTAGAGGCTACGAGTCCGGATGAGCAGTTCTTC
CASSLVVEATSPDEQFF
>TRBV5-4|.|TRBJ2-3|few
TGTGCCAGCAGCAGTACAGTCCCAGATACGCAGTATTTT
CASSSTVPDTQYF
>TRBV28|.|TRBJ2-3|few
TGTGCCAGCAGTCGACTCGACGGCATCCTCAATACGCAGTATTTT
CASSRLDGILNTQYF
>TRBV7-9|.|TRBJ2-7|.
TGTGCCAGCAGCTTGGTTCTTATCGGCTCGTCCTACGAGCAGTACTTC
CASSLVLIGSSYEQYF
>TRBV7-2|.|TRBJ2-1|few
TGTGCCAGCGCCGCCCTTGGGGTGGCCAGAGAGCAGTTCTTC
CASAALGVAREQFF
>TRBV7-6|TRBD2|TRBJ2-7|.
TGTGCCAGCAGCCCCGGACTAGCGGGAGATCCCTACGAGCAGTACTTC
CASSPGLAGDPYEQYF
>TRBV9|TRBD2|TRBJ2-1|.
TGTGCCAGCAGCGCCGGGACTAGCGGGAGTGCTGAGCAGTTCTTC
CASSAGTSGSAEQFF
>TRBV28|TRBD1|TRBJ1-2|few
TGTGCCAGCACGGGGACAGCCATCTATGGCTACACCTTC
CASTGTAIYGYTF
>TRBV5-1|TRBD1|TRBJ2-7|few
TGCGCCAGCAGCTCAACAGGGGGACAATCGGACGAGCAGTACTTC
CASSSTGGQSDEQYF
>TRBV7-2|.|TRBJ2-3|few
TGTGCCAGCAGCCTCCGGGTTTTACCCGCCGATACGCAGTATTTT
CASSLRVLPADTQYF
>TRBV7-9|.|TRBJ2-5|few
TGTGCCAGCACCGACGCTGGGGGGATGGAGACCCAGTACTTC
CASTDAGGMETQYF
>TRBV9|.|TRBJ2-1|.
TGTGCCAGCAGCCCGATAGCGGCGGATCTCAATGAGCAGTTCTTC
CASSPIAADLNEQFF
>TRBV4-3|.|TRBJ1-3|few
TGCGCCAGCAGCCAAGATTCCGGGAACGGAAACACCATATATTTT
CASSQDSGNGNTIYF
>TRBV7-9|.|TRBJ1-1|.
TGTGCCAGCAGCTTAGGGCCAACCTCTAACACTGAAGCTTTCTTT
CASSLGPTSNTEAFF
>TRBV7-8|TRBD2|TRBJ2-2|.
TGTGCCAGCAGCCCCACAGGGCGACTAGCGACTGGAGGAGAGGAGCTGTTTTTT
CASSPTGRLATGGEELFF
>TRBV14|TRBD2|TRBJ2-1|.
TGTGCCAGCAGCCAAGAAAGCGGGAGACTTCAGTCCTACAATGAGCAGTTCTTC
CASSQESGRLQSYNEQFF
>TRBV30|TRBD1|TRBJ2-1|few
TGTGCCTGGAATTCCGGGACAGGGGCCTACAATGAGCAGTTCTTC
CAWNSGTGAYNEQFF
>TRBV5-1|.|TRBJ2-3|few
TGCGCCAGCAGCGGAGGGACCGATACGCAGTATTTT
CASSGGTDTQYF
>TRBV7-2|.|TRBJ2-3|few
TGTGCCAGCAGCTTAGTGACAGACACAGATACGCAGTATTTT
CASSLVTDTDTQYF
>TRBV5-4|.|TRBJ2-3|few
TGTGCCAGCAGCCAAGAAGCGGGCGCGACAGCAGATACGCAGTATTTT
CASSQEAGATADTQYF
>TRBV7-3|.|TRBJ2-7|.
TGTGCCAGCAGCTTATCGGGAGACTACGAGCAGTACTTC
CASSLSGDYEQYF
>TRBV28|.|TRBJ1-5|.
TGTGCCAGCAGGAATAATCAGCCCCAGCATTTT
CASRNNQPQHF
>TRBV6-4|.|TRBJ2-1|.
TGTGCCAGCAGTGATTCAGCGAGGACACCGCCCTACAATGAGCAGTTCTTC
CASSDSARTPPYNEQFF
>TRBV27|.|TRBJ2-3|.
TGTGCCAGCAGTCCTCTGGGGAGGGATACGCAGTATTTT
CASSPLGRDTQYF
>TRBV29-1|.|TRBJ2-2|.
TGCAGCGTCGACTCTGGCGGGGCGAGAGGGGAGCTGTTTTTT
CSVDSGGARGELFF
>TRBV5-1|.|TRBJ1-6|few
TGCGCCAGCAGCTTGGACCGGAGTTCACCCCTCCACTTT
CASSLDRSSPLHF
>TRBV6-4|TRBD2|TRBJ2-3|.
TGTGCCAGCAGTCCCGGGCGGGGGAGCACAGATACGCAGTATTTT
CASSPGRGSTDTQYF
>TRBV15|.|TRBJ2-1|few
TGTGCCACCAGCAGAGAGCCTCAGGTGGATGAGCAGTTCTTC
CATSREPQVDEQFF
>TRBV2|.|TRBJ2-7|.
TGTGCCAGCAGTGACGCGGGCAGCTCCTACGAGCAGTACTTC
CASSDAGSSYEQYF
>TRBV27|TRBD1|TRBJ2-3|.
TGTGCCAGCAGAGGACAGGGCGGGAGCACAGATACGCAGTATTTT
CASRGQGGSTDTQYF
>TRBV4-3|.|TRBJ2-5|.
TGCGCCAGCAGCCAAGAGTGGGGGCGAGGGAGGGAGACCCAGTACTTC
CASSQEWGRGRETQYF
>TRBV18|.|TRBJ2-2|.
TGTGCCAGCTCACCTCGTCGAGGGTTAGACACCGGGGAGCTGTTTTTT
CASSPRRGLDTGELFF
>TRBV6-5|TRBD1|TRBJ2-1|.
TGTGCCAGCAGCAAGGGGGACAGGGCCCTTGATGAGCAGTTCTTC
CASSKGDRALDEQFF